The T cell receptor (beta chain) under discussion was sequenced for a study of prognosis after radiotherapy for stage I lung cancer. About the research overall: Roughly 5 patients had oligometastatic NSCLC after surgical resection of the primary tumor, and roughly 13 had newly diagnosed primary stage I lung tumors.

V trimming: 5 bases; J trimming: 6 bases; junction bases outside the gene matches: 6. The CDR3 extends over 14 amino acids. Genomic DNA provided the template from which TCR beta CDR3 was amplified by two-round multiplex PCR. Primers were specific to each TRBV and TRBJ gene in first-round PCR. TCRdb passed the multiplex PCR reads through MiXCR, listing each CDR3 protein once. Of about 59,000 distinct CDR3 sequences listed, 26% were seen once; the top ten hold about 7.5%. Node negativity on CT and PET/CT was present in all patients, alongside an absence of prior chemotherapy, radiotherapy or other malignancies. This clonotype was recorded many times.

This clonotype was obtained from a donor at least 50 years old with non-small cell lung cancer. The sample here was PBMCs, taken before or after stereotactic body radiation therapy (not recorded which). The genes are TRBV12-3 or TRBV12-4 and TRBJ2-2, with 7 positions matching TRBD1. CDR3 DNA: TGTGCCAGCAGTCTACTACAGGGGTCCGGGGAGCTGTTTTTT. Its translation: CASSLLQGSGELFF.